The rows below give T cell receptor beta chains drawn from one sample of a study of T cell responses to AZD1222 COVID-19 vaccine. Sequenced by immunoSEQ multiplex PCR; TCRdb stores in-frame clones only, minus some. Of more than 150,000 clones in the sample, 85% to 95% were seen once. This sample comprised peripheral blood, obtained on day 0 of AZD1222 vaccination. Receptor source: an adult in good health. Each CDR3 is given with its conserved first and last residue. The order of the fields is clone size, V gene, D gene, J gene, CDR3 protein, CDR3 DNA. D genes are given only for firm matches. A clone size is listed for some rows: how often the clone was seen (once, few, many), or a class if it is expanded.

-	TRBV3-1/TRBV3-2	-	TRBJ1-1	CASSQGTFGNTEAFF	TGTGCCAGCAGCCAAGGGACCTTTGGGAACACTGAAGCTTTCTTT
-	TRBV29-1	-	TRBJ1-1	CSVATTPAPEAFF	TGCAGCGTAGCTACGACACCGGCCCCTGAAGCTTTCTTT
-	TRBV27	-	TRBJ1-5	CASSLAGNSNQPQHF	TGTGCCAGCAGTTTAGCAGGGAATAGCAATCAGCCCCAGCATTTT
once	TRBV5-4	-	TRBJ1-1	CASSQIQGANTEAFF	TGTGCCAGCAGCCAGATACAGGGTGCGAACACTGAAGCTTTCTTT
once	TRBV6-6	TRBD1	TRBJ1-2	CASTQGGIYGYTF	TGTGCCAGCACCCAGGGGGGTATCTATGGCTACACCTTC
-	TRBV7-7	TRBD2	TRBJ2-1	CASSPGDFGRGEQFF	TGTGCTAGCAGCCCAGGGGACTTCGGGAGGGGTGAGCAGTTCTTC
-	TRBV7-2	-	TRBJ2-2	CASSSTGELFF	TGTGCCAGCAGCTCCACCGGGGAGCTGTTTTTT
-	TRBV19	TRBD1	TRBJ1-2	CASSIRDRGSNYGYTF	TGTGCCAGTAGTATTCGGGACAGGGGGTCCAACTATGGCTACACCTTC
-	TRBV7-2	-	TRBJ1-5	CASSSQGGQPQHF	TGTGCCAGCAGCTCACAGGGTGGGCAGCCCCAGCATTTT
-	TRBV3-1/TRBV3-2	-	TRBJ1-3	CASSQGDGFSGNTIYF	TGTGCCAGCAGCCAAGGTGACGGGTTCTCTGGAAACACCATATATTTT
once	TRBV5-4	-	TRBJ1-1	CASSLAGENTEAFF	TGTGCCAGCAGCTTGGCCGGGGAGAACACTGAAGCTTTCTTT
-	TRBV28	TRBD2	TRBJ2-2	CASSSLPGLAVLNTGELFF	TGTGCCAGCAGTTCCCTACCGGGACTAGCGGTTCTTAACACCGGGGAGCTGTTTTTT
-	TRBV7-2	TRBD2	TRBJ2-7	CASSGSLGLAVYEQYF	TGTGCCAGCAGCGGGTCTCTGGGACTAGCGGTTTACGAGCAGTACTTC
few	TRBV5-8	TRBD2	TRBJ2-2	CARGLAGPGELFF	TGTGCCAGGGGACTAGCGGGGCCCGGGGAGCTGTTTTTT
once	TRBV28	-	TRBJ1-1	CASMNNRDIWNTEAFF	TGTGCCAGCATGAACAACAGGGATATTTGGAACACTGAAGCTTTCTTT
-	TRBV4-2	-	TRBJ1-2	CASSPQTGTNYGYTF	TGTGCCAGCAGCCCTCAAACAGGGACTAACTATGGCTACACCTTC
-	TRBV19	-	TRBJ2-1	CASSMVSGNEQFF	TGTGCCAGTAGTATGGTCTCGGGTAATGAGCAGTTCTTC
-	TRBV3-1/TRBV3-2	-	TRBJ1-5	CASSQDPGSNQPQHF	TGTGCCAGCAGCCAAGACCCGGGTAGCAATCAGCCCCAGCATTTT
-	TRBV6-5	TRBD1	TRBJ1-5	CASSRGQGNWQPQHF	TGTGCCAGCAGCCGCGGACAGGGGAATTGGCAGCCCCAGCATTTT
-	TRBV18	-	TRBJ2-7	CASSLTADSYEQYF	TGTGCCAGCTCCCTCACAGCGGACTCCTACGAGCAGTACTTC